The 17 T cell receptor beta chains below come from one sample, sequenced in a study of T cells in Graves' hyperthyroidism and ophthalmopathy. TCR beta CDR3 region amplification was performed from RNA transcripts. In the first-round RT-PCR of the TCR CDR3, the HTBI primer set was used. TCRdb ran MiXCR on the multiplex PCR reads and lists one entry per CDR3 protein. The repertoire holds around 390,000 distinct CDR3 sequences, about 14% seen once, with about 19% in the top ten. The sample was blood. The receptors stem from a woman aged 25 to 39 with Graves' ophthalmopathy.

On this clonotype itself: Germline and junction disagree at one end, which may indicate a read error. The genes are TRBV11-2 and TRBJ2-3, with D uncertain. This CDR3 has 14 residues. Germline V lookup: CDR1 SGHAT, CDR2 FQNNGV. Written as DNA, the CDR3 is TGTGCCAGTAGCTTAGTGGACGACACAGATACGCGGTATTTT. Its protein is CASSLVDDTDTRYF.

This clonotype came up many times. The chain couples TRBV7-2 to TRBJ1-4; 8 bases fit TRBD1. Germline CDR1 SGHTA, CDR2 FQGNSA. Trimming at V came to 3 bases and at J to 8 bases, leaving 5 bases not matched to a gene. This CDR3 region has 14 residues. The CDR3 spells CASSLGQAREKLFF. CDR3 sequence (DNA): TGTGCCAGCAGCTTGGGACAGGCAAGAGAAAAACTGTTTTTT.

In this sample, this clonotype turned up many times. The chain joins TRBV20-1 to TRBJ2-3, with 9 positions matching TRBD2. CDR1 is DFQATT and CDR2 is SNEGSKA in the germline V gene (reference sequence). V dropped 6 bases and J dropped 6; count of bases not matched to a gene: 16. The CDR3 has 16 amino acids. CDR3 sequence (DNA): TGCAGTGCCTCCCGCCTGTTTAGCGGGGGCGGCGATACGCAGTATTTT. Protein product: CSASRLFSGGGDTQYF.

In this sample, this clonotype turned up many times. This chain connects TRBV6-2 or TRBV6-3 to TRBJ2-2; TRBD2 might be the D (6 bases). Per germline, CDR1 MNHEY and CDR2 SVGEGT. V lost 7 bases and J 5 bases, leaving 17 bases between the germline ends. The CDR3 spans 15 residues. CDR3 sequence (DNA): TGTGCCAGCACCCTTTCTAGCGAGTGGACCGGGGAGCTGTTTTTT. Amino acid sequence: CASTLSSEWTGELFF.

This clonotype was recorded many times. V gene TRBV12-3 or TRBV12-4 combines with J gene TRBJ2-4; 7 positions match TRBD2. The CDR3 is 12 amino acids. V trimming: 3 bases; J trimming: 7 bases; junction bases outside the gene matches: 0. The CDR3 loop is CASSFGGNIQYF. CDR3 in DNA: TGTGCCAGCAGTTTCGGGGGGAACATTCAGTACTTC.

This chain joins TRBV5-6 and TRBJ1-3; D not resolved. This CDR3 is 15 amino acids long. V lost 4 bases to trimming and J lost 9 bases, with 20 bases between them. Germline-derived CDR1 and CDR2 are SGHDT and YYEEEE. The CDR3: CASSPRRPLEPTIYF. CDR3 DNA: TGTGCCAGCAGCCCCCGTCGACCGCTGGAACCCACCATATATTTT.

This clonotype was seen many times. This chain connects TRBV3-1 to TRBJ1-1, with D unresolved. Looked up from germline, CDR1 is LGHDT and CDR2 is YNNKEL (reference sequence). This CDR3 is built from 13 residues. Trimming pared 1 base from V and 2 bases from J, leaving 5 bases between. This CDR3 reads CASSQVGNTEAFF. DNA for the CDR3: TGTGCCAGCAGCCAAGTGGGTAACACTGAAGCTTTCTTT.

This clonotype was seen ten or more times. The chain joins TRBV18 to TRBJ2-1, with 8 bases matching TRBD2. The ends lost 6 bases at V and 12 bases at J; junction bases unmatched: 16. CDR1 is KGHSH and CDR2 is LQKENI in the germline V gene. CDR3 length: 15 amino acids. The CDR3 coding sequence is TGTGCCAGCTCGCGAGCGGGGGACTACAGGTCTGTGCAGTTCTTC. Its translation: CASSRAGDYRSVQFF.

The gene calls are TRBV20-1 and TRBJ1-1; TRBD1 is a possible D gene (6 bases). The CDR3 runs to 15 residues. Germline lookup yields CDR1 DFQATT and CDR2 SNEGSKA (reference sequence). Trimming pared 4 bases from V and 5 bases from J, leaving 20 bases between. The DNA of the CDR3 is TGCAGTGCTACCGTCACTGGACAGCTCAAAACTGAAGCTTTCTTT. It encodes CSATVTGQLKTEAFF.

This clonotype has ten or more counts. The chain employs TRBV20-1 and TRBJ1-1; no definite D call. The V gene lost 3 bases and the J gene lost 1 base, with 12 bases spanning the gap. The CDR3 spans 14 residues. Germline CDR1 DFQATT, CDR2 SNEGSKA (reference sequence). This CDR3 reads CSASAESSNTEAFF. The CDR3 nucleotides read TGCAGTGCTAGTGCAGAGTCCTCGAACACTGAAGCTTTCTTT.

This clonotype was counted at least ten times. The chain uses TRBV20-1 and TRBJ2-1; 8 bases are shared with TRBD1. The CDR3 runs to 15 residues. V shed 3 bases and J 7 bases; nucleotides not matched to a gene: 11. Germline V gene data show CDR1 as DFQATT and CDR2 as SNEGSKA (reference sequence). CDR3 DNA: TGCAGTGCTAGGATGAGGCAGGGGGCGGGTAATGAGCAGTTCTTC. Translation: CSARMRQGAGNEQFF.

This clonotype was found many times. Here the CDR3 reads CSAAAGLYVEYQETQYF. In DNA form, the CDR3 reads TGCAGTGCTGCAGCGGGACTATACGTAGAGTACCAAGAGACCCAGTACTTC. The chain has TRBV20-1 and TRBJ2-5; 7 nucleotides line up with TRBD2. V lost 5 bases, J lost 0 bases, and 15 bases stayed unmatched. The CDR3 is 17 amino acids. CDR1 is DFQATT and CDR2 is SNEGSKA in the germline V gene (reference sequence).

In its sample, this clonotype was seen many times. CDR3 amino acids: CAGIGRGANTEAFF. In nucleotides, the CDR3 is TGTGCCGGAATCGGACGAGGGGCTAACACTGAAGCTTTCTTT. The rearrangement uses TRBV28 and TRBJ1-1; D might be TRBD1 (5 bases). Germline V gives CDR1 MDHEN, CDR2 SYDVKM. CDR3 length: 14 residues. V was clipped by 11 bases and J by 2 bases, with 18 bases between them.

This clonotype was counted a few times. The rearrangement links TRBV11-3 to TRBJ1-2; TRBD1 is a possible D gene (5 bases). This CDR3 contains 13 residues. In germline, CDR1 is SGHNT, CDR2 YENEEA. Trimming removed 1 base from V and 7 bases from J, with 10 bases in between. The CDR3 DNA sequence: TGTGCCAGCAGCTTAGTAGACAGACCTGGCTACACCTTC. It translates to CASSLVDRPGYTF.

There are many counts of this clonotype. J is TRBJ1-1 and V is TRBV2, with D possibly matching TRBD1 (6 bases). The V end was cut by 9 bases, the J end by 8 bases, with 22 bases between. This CDR3 comprises 14 residues. From germline, CDR1 is SNHLY and CDR2 FYNNEI. The CDR3 sequence: CARSSVARDKEAFF. The CDR3 nucleotides read TGTGCCAGGTCCTCAGTTGCCCGGGACAAGGAAGCTTTCTTT.

The chain joins TRBV4-1 to TRBJ2-7, with a weak D call TRBD1 (7 bases). The CDR3 runs 16 residues. The V and J ends lost 0 bases and 2 bases respectively, with 14 bases between them. Germline loops: CDR1 MGHRA, CDR2 YSYEKL. The CDR3 nucleotides read TGCGCCAGCAGCCAAGAGGGGGGACAGATTACCTACGAGCAGTACTTC. Its translation is CASSQEGGQITYEQYF.

This clonotype was counted between two and nine times. This CDR3 reads CASSHVITEAFF. The CDR3 nucleotides read TGTGCCAGCAGTCATGTGATCACTGAAGCTTTCTTT. The genes are TRBV12-3 or TRBV12-4 and TRBJ1-1; D ambiguous. The CDR3 totals 12 residues. V lost 5 bases and J 4 bases, leaving 8 bases between the germline ends.